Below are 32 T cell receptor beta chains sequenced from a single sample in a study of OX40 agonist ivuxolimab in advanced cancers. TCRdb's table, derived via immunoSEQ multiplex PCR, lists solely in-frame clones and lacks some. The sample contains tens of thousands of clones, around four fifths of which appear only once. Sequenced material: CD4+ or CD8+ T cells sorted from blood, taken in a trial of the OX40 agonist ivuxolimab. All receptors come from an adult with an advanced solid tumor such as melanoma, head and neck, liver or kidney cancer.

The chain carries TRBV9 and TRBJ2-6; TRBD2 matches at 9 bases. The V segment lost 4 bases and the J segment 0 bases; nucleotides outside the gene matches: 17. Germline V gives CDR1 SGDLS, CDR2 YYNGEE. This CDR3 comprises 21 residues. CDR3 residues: CASSPTGGSGSFYSGANVLTF. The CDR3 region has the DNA TGTGCCAGCAGCCCCACAGGAGGTAGCGGGAGTTTTTACTCTGGGGCCAACGTCCTGACTTTC.

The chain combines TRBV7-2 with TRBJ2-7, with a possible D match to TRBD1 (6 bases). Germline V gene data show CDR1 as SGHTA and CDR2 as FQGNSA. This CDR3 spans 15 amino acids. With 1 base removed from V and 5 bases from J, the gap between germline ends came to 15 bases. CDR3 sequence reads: CASSLVAGAGNEQYF. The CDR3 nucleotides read TGTGCCAGCAGCTTAGTAGCAGGGGCTGGGAACGAGCAGTACTTC.

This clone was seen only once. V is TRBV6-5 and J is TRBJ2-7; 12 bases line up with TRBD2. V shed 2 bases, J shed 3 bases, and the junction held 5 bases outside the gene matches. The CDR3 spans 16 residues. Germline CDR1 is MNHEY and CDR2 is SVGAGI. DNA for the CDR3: TGTGCCAGCAGTTACGTCGGACTAGCGGGAAACTACGAGCAGTACTTC. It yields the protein CASSYVGLAGNYEQYF.

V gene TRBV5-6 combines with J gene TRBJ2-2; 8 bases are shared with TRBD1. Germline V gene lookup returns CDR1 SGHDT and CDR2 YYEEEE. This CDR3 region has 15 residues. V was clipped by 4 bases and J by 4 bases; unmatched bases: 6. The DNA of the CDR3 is TGTGCCAGCAGCCCAGATACAGGGGGCACCGGGGAGCTGTTTTTT. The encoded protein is CASSPDTGGTGELFF.

CDR3 loop: CASSLGVQETQYF. CDR3 DNA: TGCGCCAGCAGCTTGGGTGTCCAAGAGACCCAGTACTTC. The chain couples TRBV5-1 to TRBJ2-5; unclear D gene. V was cut by 0 bases and J by 1 base, with 4 bases left in between. The CDR3 has 13 amino acids. Germline CDR1 SGHRS, CDR2 YFSETQ.

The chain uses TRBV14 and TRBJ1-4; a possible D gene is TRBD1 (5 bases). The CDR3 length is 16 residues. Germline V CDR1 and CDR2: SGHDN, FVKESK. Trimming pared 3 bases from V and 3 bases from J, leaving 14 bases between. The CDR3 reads CASSQELPGANEKLFF. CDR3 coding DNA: TGTGCCAGCAGCCAGGAGTTGCCGGGGGCTAATGAAAAACTGTTTTTT.

The CDR3 DNA reads TGCGCCACCAAACGGGGCACAGGGGACTATGGCTACACCTTC. Amino acid sequence: CATKRGTGDYGYTF. The rearrangement links TRBV4-3 to TRBJ1-2; 7 nucleotides align to TRBD1. The J segment lost 3 bases and the V segment lost 10 bases, leaving 11 bases of the junction unmatched. Germline V gives CDR1 LGHNA, CDR2 YSLEER. This CDR3 has 14 residues.

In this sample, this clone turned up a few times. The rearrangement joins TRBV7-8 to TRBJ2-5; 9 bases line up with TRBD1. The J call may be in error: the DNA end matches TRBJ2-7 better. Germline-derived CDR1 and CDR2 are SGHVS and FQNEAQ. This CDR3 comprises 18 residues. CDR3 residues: CASSFSGEQGANPYEQYF. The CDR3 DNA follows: TGTGCCAGCAGCTTTAGCGGAGAACAGGGGGCGAACCCCTACGAGCAGTACTTC.

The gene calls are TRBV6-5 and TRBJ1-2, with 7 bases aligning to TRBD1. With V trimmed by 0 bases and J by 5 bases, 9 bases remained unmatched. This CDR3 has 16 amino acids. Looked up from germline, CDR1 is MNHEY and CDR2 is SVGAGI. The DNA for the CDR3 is TGTGCCAGCAGTTACTCGGGGACAGAATCATTTTATGGCTACACCTTC. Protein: CASSYSGTESFYGYTF.

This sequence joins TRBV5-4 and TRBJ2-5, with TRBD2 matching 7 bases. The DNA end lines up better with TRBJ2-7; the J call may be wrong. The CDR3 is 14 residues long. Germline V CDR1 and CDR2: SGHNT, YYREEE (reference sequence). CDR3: CASSGGDYRYEQYF. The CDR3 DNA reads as TGTGCCAGCAGCGGGGGGGACTACCGCTACGAGCAGTACTTC.

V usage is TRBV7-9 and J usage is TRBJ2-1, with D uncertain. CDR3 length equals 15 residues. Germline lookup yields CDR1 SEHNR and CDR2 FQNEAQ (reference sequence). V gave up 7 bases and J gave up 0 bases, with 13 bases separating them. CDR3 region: CASTPDASSYNEQFF. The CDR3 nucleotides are TGTGCCAGCACTCCCGATGCTAGCTCCTACAATGAGCAGTTCTTC.

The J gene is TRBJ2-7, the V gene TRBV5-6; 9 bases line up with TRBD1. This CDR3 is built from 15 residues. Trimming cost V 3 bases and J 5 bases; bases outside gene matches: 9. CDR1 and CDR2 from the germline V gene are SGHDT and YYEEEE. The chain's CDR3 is CASSSRTGAGDEQYF. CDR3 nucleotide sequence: TGTGCCAGCAGCTCTAGGACAGGGGCCGGGGACGAGCAGTACTTC.

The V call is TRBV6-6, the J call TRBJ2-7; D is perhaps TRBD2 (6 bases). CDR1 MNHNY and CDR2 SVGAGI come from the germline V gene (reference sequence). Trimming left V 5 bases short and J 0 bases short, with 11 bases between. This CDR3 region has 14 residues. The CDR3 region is CASSRPGDSYEQYF. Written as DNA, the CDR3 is TGTGCCAGCAGTCGGCCGGGAGACTCCTACGAGCAGTACTTC.

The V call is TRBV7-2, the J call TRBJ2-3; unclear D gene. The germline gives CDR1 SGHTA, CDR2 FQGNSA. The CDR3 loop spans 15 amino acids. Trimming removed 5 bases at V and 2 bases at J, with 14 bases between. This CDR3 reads CASSQTPIYTDTQYF. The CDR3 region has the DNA TGTGCCAGCAGCCAAACCCCCATCTACACAGATACGCAGTATTTT.

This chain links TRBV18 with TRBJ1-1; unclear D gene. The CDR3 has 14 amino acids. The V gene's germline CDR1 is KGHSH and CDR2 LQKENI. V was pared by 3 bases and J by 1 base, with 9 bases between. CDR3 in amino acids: CASSPAVGNTEAFF. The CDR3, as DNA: TGTGCCAGCTCACCCGCAGTAGGGAACACTGAAGCTTTCTTT.

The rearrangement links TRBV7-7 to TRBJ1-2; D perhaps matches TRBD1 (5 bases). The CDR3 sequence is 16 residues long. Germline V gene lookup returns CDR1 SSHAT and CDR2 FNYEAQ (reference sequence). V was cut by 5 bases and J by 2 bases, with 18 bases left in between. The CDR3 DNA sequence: TGTGCCAGCAGCCCCGTGTCAGGGACGGGCAACTATGGCTACACCTTC. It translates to CASSPVSGTGNYGYTF.

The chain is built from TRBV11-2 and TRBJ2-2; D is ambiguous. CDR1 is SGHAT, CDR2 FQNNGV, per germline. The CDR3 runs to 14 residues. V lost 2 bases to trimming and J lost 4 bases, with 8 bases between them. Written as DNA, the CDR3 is TGTGCCAGCAGCTTATATGCGACCACCGGGGAGCTGTTTTTT. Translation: CASSLYATTGELFF.

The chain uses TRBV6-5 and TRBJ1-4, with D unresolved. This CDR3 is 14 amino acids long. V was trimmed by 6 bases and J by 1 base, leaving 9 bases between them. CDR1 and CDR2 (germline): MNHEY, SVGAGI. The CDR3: CASSRQVTNEKLFF. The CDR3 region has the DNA TGTGCCAGCAGCAGACAAGTAACTAATGAAAAACTGTTTTTT.

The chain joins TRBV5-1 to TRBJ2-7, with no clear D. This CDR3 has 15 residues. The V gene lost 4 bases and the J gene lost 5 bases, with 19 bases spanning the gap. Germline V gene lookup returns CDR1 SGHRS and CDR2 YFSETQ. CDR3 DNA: TGCGCCAGCAGCAGAAGCCTAGAACGGTGGGACGAGCAGTACTTC. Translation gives CASSRSLERWDEQYF.

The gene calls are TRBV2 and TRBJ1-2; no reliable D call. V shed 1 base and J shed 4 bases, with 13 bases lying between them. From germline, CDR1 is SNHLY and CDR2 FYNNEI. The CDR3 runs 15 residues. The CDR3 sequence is CASSEVAGRLYGYTF. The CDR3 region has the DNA TGTGCCAGCAGTGAAGTCGCTGGACGGCTCTATGGCTACACCTTC.

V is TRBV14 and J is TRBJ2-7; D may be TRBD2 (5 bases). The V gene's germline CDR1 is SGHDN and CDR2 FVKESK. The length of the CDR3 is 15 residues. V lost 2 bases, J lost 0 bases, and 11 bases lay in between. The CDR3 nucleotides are TGTGCCAGCAGCCAATCGCTAGCTCTCTCCTACGAGCAGTACTTC. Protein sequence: CASSQSLALSYEQYF.

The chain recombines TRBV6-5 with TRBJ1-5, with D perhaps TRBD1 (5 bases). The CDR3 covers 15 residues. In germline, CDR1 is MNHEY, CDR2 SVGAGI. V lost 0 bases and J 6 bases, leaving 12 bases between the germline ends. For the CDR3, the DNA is TGTGCCAGCAGTTACTCGGGGGGAGGAGTTCAGCCCCAGCATTTT. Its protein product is CASSYSGGGVQPQHF.

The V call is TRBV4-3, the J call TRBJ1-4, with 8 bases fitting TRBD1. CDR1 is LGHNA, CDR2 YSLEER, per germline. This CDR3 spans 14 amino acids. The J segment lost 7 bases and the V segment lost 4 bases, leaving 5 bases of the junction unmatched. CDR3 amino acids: CASSRGTGGEKLFF. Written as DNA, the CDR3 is TGCGCCAGCAGCCGAGGGACAGGCGGTGAAAAACTGTTTTTT.

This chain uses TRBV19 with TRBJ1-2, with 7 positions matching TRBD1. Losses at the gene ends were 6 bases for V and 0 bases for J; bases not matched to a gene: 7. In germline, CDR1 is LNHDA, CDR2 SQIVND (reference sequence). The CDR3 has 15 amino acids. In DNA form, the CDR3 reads TGTGCCAGTAGGTCGACAGGGACCTCTAACTATGGCTACACCTTC. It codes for CASRSTGTSNYGYTF. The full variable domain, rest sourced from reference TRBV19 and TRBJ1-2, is DGGITQSPKYLFRKEGQNVTLSCEQNLNHDAMYWYRQDPGQGLRLIYYSQIVNDFQKGDIAEGYSVSREKKESFPLTVTSAQKNPTAFYLCASRSTGTSNYGYTFGSGTRLTVV.

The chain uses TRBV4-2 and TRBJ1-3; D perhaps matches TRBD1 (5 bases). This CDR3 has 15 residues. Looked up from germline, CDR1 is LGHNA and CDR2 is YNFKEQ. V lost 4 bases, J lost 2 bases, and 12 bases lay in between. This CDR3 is CASSPGGNPGNTIYF. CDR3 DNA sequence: TGTGCCAGCAGCCCCGGGGGGAATCCTGGAAACACCATATATTTT.

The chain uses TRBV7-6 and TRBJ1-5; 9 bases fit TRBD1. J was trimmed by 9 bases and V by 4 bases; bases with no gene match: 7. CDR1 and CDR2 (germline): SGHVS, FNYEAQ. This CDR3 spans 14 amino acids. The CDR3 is CASSSGTGIMPQHF. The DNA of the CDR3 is TGTGCCAGCAGCTCCGGGACAGGGATAATGCCCCAGCATTTT.

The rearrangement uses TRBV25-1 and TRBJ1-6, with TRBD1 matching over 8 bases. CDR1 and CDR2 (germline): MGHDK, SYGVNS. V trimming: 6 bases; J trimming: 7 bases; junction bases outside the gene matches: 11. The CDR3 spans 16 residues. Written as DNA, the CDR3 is TGTGCCAGCAGCATCGACAGGGGATGGGACAATTCACCCCTCCACTTT. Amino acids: CASSIDRGWDNSPLHF.

The CDR3 DNA is TGCAGTGCTAGACTTAAATACGAGCAGTACTTC. Its translation: CSARLKYEQYF. V usage is TRBV20-1 and J usage is TRBJ2-7, with D unresolved. V was cut by 2 bases and J by 4 bases, with 6 bases left in between. From germline, CDR1 is DFQATT and CDR2 SNEGSKA (reference sequence). This CDR3 has 11 residues.

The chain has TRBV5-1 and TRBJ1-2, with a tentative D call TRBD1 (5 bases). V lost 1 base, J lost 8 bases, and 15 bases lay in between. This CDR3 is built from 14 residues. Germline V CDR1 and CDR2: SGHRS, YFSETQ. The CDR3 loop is CASSLSGTADGYTF. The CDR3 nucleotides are TGCGCCAGCAGCTTGAGCGGGACTGCAGACGGCTACACCTTC.

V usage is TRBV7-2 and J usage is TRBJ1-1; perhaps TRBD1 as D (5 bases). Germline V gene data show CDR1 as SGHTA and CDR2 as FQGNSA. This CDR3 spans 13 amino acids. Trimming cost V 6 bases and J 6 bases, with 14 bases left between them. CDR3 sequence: CASRLIQGPEAFF. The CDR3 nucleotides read TGTGCCAGCAGACTAATCCAGGGTCCTGAAGCTTTCTTT. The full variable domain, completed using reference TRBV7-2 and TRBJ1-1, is GAGVSQSPSNKVTEKGKDVELRCDPISGHTALYWYRQSLGQGLEFLIYFQGNSAPDKSGLPSDRFSAERTGGSVSTLTIQRTQQEDSAVYLCASRLIQGPEAFFGQGTRLTVV.

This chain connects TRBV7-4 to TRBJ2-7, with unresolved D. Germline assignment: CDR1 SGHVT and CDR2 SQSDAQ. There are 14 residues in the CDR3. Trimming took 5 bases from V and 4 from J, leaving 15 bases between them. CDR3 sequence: CASSPRRIWYEQYF. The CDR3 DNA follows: TGTGCCAGCAGCCCTCGTCGGATTTGGTACGAGCAGTACTTC.

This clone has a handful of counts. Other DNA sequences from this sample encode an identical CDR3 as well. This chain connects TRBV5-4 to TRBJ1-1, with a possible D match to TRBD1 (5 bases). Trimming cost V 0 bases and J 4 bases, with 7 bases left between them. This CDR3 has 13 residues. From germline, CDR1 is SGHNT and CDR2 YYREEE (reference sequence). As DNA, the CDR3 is TGTGCCAGCAGCTTGGGGGGGACCACTGAAGCTTTCTTT. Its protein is CASSLGGTTEAFF.